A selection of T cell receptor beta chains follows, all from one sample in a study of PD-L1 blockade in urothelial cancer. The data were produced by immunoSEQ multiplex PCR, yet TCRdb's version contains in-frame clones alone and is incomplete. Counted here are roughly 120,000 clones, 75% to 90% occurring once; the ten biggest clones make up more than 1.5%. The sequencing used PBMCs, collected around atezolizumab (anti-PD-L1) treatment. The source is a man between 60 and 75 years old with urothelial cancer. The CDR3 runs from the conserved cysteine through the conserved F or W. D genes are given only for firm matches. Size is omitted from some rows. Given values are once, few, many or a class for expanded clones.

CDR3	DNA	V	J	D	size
CASSMDRDYEQYF	TGTGCCAGTAGTATGGACAGGGACTACGAGCAGTACTTC	TRBV19	TRBJ2-7	TRBD1	NA
CAISEPGQTYGYTF	TGTGCCATCAGTGAGCCGGGACAGACCTATGGCTACACCTTC	TRBV10-3	TRBJ1-2	TRBD1	NA
CASSHGTAQETQYF	TGTGCCAGCAGTCATGGGACAGCTCAAGAGACCCAGTACTTC	TRBV6-1	TRBJ2-5	TRBD1	NA
CASSFGQGSDTQYF	TGTGCCAGCAGCTTCGGGCAGGGGTCAGATACGCAGTATTTT	TRBV11-2	TRBJ2-3	NA	once
CASSLGQGVGYTF	TGTGCCAGCAGCTTAGGACAGGGGGTTGGCTACACCTTC	TRBV11-2	TRBJ1-2	TRBD1	NA
CASSVAGTNTGELFF	TGCGCCAGCAGCGTAGCCGGGACAAACACCGGGGAGCTGTTTTTT	TRBV5-1	TRBJ2-2	NA	NA
CASRDMDYEQYF	TGTGCCAGTAGGGACATGGACTACGAGCAGTACTTC	TRBV19	TRBJ2-7	NA	few
CASSSGLLRGYTF	TGCGCCAGCAGCTCGGGACTCTTGAGGGGCTACACCTTC	TRBV4-1	TRBJ1-2	NA	NA
CASSEGTSGIWYNEQFF	TGTGCCAGTAGTGAGGGGACTAGCGGGATTTGGTACAATGAGCAGTTCTTC	TRBV19	TRBJ2-1	TRBD2	NA
CSCHRGLAGGGPSQETQYF	TGCAGCTGCCACAGGGGACTAGCGGGAGGGGGCCCCTCTCAAGAGACCCAGTACTTC	TRBV29-1	TRBJ2-5	TRBD2	NA